These T cell receptor beta chains were read from a single sample in a study of shared clonotypes between healthy human individuals. Assay used: immunoSEQ multiplex PCR; TCRdb lists only in-frame clones, some missing. Of more than 2 million clones listed, 85% to 95% were seen once; the top ten hold around 0.13%. Sequencing used naive CD4+ T cells sorted from blood. Receptor source: a man between 18 and 35 years old in good health. CDR3s leave out the opening cysteine and the closing phenylalanine or tryptophan.

j_call v_call cdr3_aa
TRBJ1-1 TRBV10-3 AISVRPGYDTEAF
TRBJ2-1 TRBV5-6 ASSLGLAGDIWQF
TRBJ1-5 TRBV7-9 ASSFSGQPQH
TRBJ2-2 TRBV6-4 ASSNPLNTGELF
TRBJ2-7 TRBV29-1 SVVRGSYEQY
TRBJ2-1 TRBV7-2 ASSSLTSGRAYEQF
TRBJ2-3 TRBV6-5 ASSLRAGGARDTQY
TRBJ2-3 TRBV2 ASSVNGGGTDTQY
TRBJ2-2 TRBV5-6 ASSLGRNTGELF
TRBJ2-2 TRBV4-3 ASSPNPTGELF
TRBJ2-7 TRBV10-3 AISWTSTSYEQY
TRBJ2-5 TRBV11-2 ASTQTGGGLETQY
TRBJ2-5 TRBV4-1 ASSLGVGLKETQY
TRBJ1-3 TRBV11-2 ASSLTQGAGGNTIY
TRBJ2-7 TRBV6-5 ASTPGVPPYEQY
TRBJ1-3 TRBV23-1 ASYPQRGHTIY
TRBJ1-1 TRBV25-1 ASSGSGSTEAF
TRBJ2-1 TRBV30 AWSAGTSSYNEQF
TRBJ2-7 TRBV6-6 ASSSLADLYEQY
TRBJ2-3 TRBV9 ASSVVPGADTQY
TRBJ2-3 TRBV7-2 ASSFIIPPDTQY
TRBJ1-2 TRBV30 AWSDRNGYT
TRBJ1-6 TRBV11-2 ASSIMRTGVFNSPLH
TRBJ2-3 TRBV4-1 ASSQDHQADTQY
TRBJ1-5 TRBV21-1 ASSKGPWGHTLKTTGGQPQH
TRBJ1-6 TRBV10-1 ASSEGNSPLH
TRBJ1-2 TRBV6-6 ASSRSGAEGYT
TRBJ2-2 TRBV9 ASSVEGTGELF
TRBJ1-6 TRBV6-4 ASSLDSSNSPLH
TRBJ2-7 TRBV27 ASSLRGEIFSGTLYEQY
TRBJ1-5 TRBV6-1 ASSDDRGRLSNQPQH
TRBJ2-7 TRBV9 ASSPKQGRGTLEQY
TRBJ1-2 TRBV28 ASSLRGPYGYT
TRBJ2-1 TRBV15 ATSRSSGIYNEQF
TRBJ1-2 TRBV20-1 SAKIQDGYT
TRBJ1-1 TRBV30 AWRGAHRRTEAF
TRBJ2-7 TRBV6-1 ASSERGDSSYEQY
TRBJ1-3 TRBV6-5 ASSRGNRDGNTIY
TRBJ2-1 TRBV7-2 ASSVVRGYNEQF
TRBJ1-1 TRBV30 AWRQGYTEAF
TRBJ1-5 TRBV27 ASSLLGGSNQPQH
TRBJ2-7 TRBV6-5 ASRAGPLYEQY
TRBJ1-2 TRBV6-6 ASSYSDRGNGYT
TRBJ1-4 TRBV7-8 ASRTGTGLEKLF
TRBJ2-7 TRBV27 ASSFFAGDSYEQY